The clone carrying this TCR beta chain was detected only a few times. The antigen is not known. The data were obtained in a study of identical twins. Study results and limitations: Insertions were fewer in abundant cord blood beta clonotypes, whereas memory repertoires showed none of this pattern.

Each CDR3 protein gets one entry after TCRdb re-called the 5' RACE reads with MiXCR. Seen here are about 720,000 distinct CDR3 sequences, 15% to 20% observed once, and the top ten hold around 13%. This sample was also put to use in a study of T cells expressing NK-cell markers. From that paper: Seven sequenced donors out of eight were HCMV-seropositive, one seronegative. One observes that, in a handful of donors, these clonotypes were also the leading ones within the CD3+CD56-NKG2C+ fraction. The HCMV specificity of the expanded NKG2C+ T cell clones stayed unresolved.

Source material: PBMCs. The receptor comes from a woman younger than 30 in good health.

CDR3 amino acids: CSAKTGHGYEQYF. Here the CDR3 DNA reads TGCAGTGCTAAGACAGGGCACGGCTACGAGCAGTACTTC. The chain couples TRBV20-1 to TRBJ2-7, with TRBD1 matching 7 bases. The CDR3 spans 13 residues. V was clipped by 4 bases and J by 3 bases; unmatched bases: 6. Germline values: CDR1 DFQATT, CDR2 SNEGSKA (reference sequence).